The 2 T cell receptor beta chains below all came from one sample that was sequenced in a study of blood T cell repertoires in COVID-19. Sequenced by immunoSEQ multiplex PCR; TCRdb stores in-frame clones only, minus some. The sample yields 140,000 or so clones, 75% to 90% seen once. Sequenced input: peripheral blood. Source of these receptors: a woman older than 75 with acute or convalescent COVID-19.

This CDR3 is CASRSPGQVGTF. The DNA of the CDR3 is TGTGCCAGCAGAAGTCCGGGACAGGTTGGTACCTTC. The chain carries TRBV28 and TRBJ1-2, with TRBD1 identical over 8 bases. The J segment lost 14 bases and the V segment lost 6 bases, leaving 11 bases of the junction unmatched. The CDR3 spans 12 residues. Per the germline V gene, CDR1 is MDHEN and CDR2 is SYDVKM.

CDR3 protein: CASSFGLTGTEAFF. DNA for the CDR3: TGTGCCAGCAGTTTCGGTCTTACGGGCACTGAAGCTTTCTTT. This sequence joins TRBV6-5 and TRBJ1-1; no firm D call. Germline V gives CDR1 MNHEY, CDR2 SVGAGI. There are 14 residues in the CDR3. V was shortened by 4 bases and J by 4 bases, with 13 bases between the two germline ends.